Following are 20 T cell receptor beta chains from one sample sequenced in a study of cytomegalovirus exposure and HLA in healthy donors. Primers for the PCR totalled 60 Vbeta and 13 Jbeta. Libraries were prepared by immunoSEQ multiplex PCR; TCRdb keeps only in-frame clonotypes and omits some of them. The table includes approximately 76,000 clones, around 80% detected once. Sequenced sample: PBMCs. The receptors were sampled from a man between 25 and 39 years old in good health and CMV-seronegative.

This clone was observed a single time. The rearrangement joins TRBV27 to TRBJ2-5; 9 bases match TRBD1. CDR3 length: 15 amino acids. J was trimmed by 3 bases and V by 0 bases; bases with no gene match: 2. Germline values: CDR1 MNHEY, CDR2 SMNVEV (reference sequence). CDR3 nucleotides: TGTGCCAGCAGTTTATCAGGGACAGGGAAAGAGACCCAGTACTTC. This gives the protein CASSLSGTGKETQYF.

The table lists this clone with a count of one. The rearrangement joins TRBV5-1 to TRBJ2-7, with 8 nucleotides matching TRBD1. J gave up 5 bases and V 0 bases, and 10 bases lay outside the gene matches. Germline loops: CDR1 SGHRS, CDR2 YFSETQ. The CDR3 extends over 16 amino acids. CDR3 DNA sequence: TGCGCCAGCAGCTTGGCCTGGACAGGGATGGGTGACGAGCAGTACTTC. Its translation is CASSLAWTGMGDEQYF.

The chain combines TRBV5-1 with TRBJ1-2, with D unresolved. CDR3 length: 16 amino acids. From germline, CDR1 is SGHRS and CDR2 YFSETQ. The V and J ends lost 4 bases and 6 bases respectively, with 22 bases between them. In DNA, the CDR3 is TGCGCCAGCAGCCTACAACCTGAGTCCAGAGGCGATGGCTACACCTTC. This gives the protein CASSLQPESRGDGYTF.

The chain is built from TRBV13 and TRBJ1-2, with unresolved D. CDR3 length: 15 residues. Germline-derived CDR1 and CDR2 are PRHDT and FYEKMQ (reference sequence). V was clipped by 7 bases and J by 5 bases, with 20 bases between them. This CDR3 is CASTSGVWNQYGYTF. The CDR3 nucleotides are TGTGCCAGCACCTCCGGGGTCTGGAACCAGTATGGCTACACCTTC.

The chain couples TRBV5-1 to TRBJ1-4; maybe TRBD1 (5 bases). Germline-derived CDR1 and CDR2 are SGHRS and YFSETQ. The CDR3 loop spans 14 amino acids. Deletions cut 0 bases from V and 7 bases from J, with 10 bases between. CDR3 protein: CASSLGNQGEKLFF. In nucleotides, the CDR3 is TGCGCCAGCAGCTTGGGAAATCAGGGTGAAAAACTGTTTTTT.

The sample holds a few counts of this clone. This chain uses TRBV5-1 with TRBJ1-3, with 9 bases lining up with TRBD1. This CDR3 is built from 16 residues. V shed 0 bases and J 3 bases; nucleotides not matched to a gene: 4. Germline values: CDR1 SGHRS, CDR2 YFSETQ. CDR3 coding DNA: TGCGCCAGCAGCTTGGAGGGGACAGGGAATGGAAACACCATATATTTT. This translates into CASSLEGTGNGNTIYF.

This chain connects TRBV2 to TRBJ2-7; tentative D call: TRBD2 (5 bases). Germline CDR1 is SNHLY and CDR2 is FYNNEI. Trimming removed 3 bases at V and 4 bases at J, with 13 bases between. The CDR3 length is 14 residues. For the CDR3, the DNA is TGTGCCAGCAGTGACCCGGGATCTAAGTACGAGCAGTACTTC. This sequence encodes CASSDPGSKYEQYF.

The CDR3 protein is CASSQETRFSGNTIYF. The CDR3 region has the DNA TGTGCCAGCAGCCAAGAAACCCGGTTCTCTGGAAACACCATATATTTT. This rearrangement joins TRBV4-2 to TRBJ1-3; D call uncertain. CDR1 and CDR2 (germline): LGHNA, YNFKEQ. There are 16 residues in the CDR3. V lost 0 bases to trimming and J lost 0 bases, with 9 bases between them.

V usage is TRBV28 and J usage is TRBJ1-3; no reliable D call. Germline V lookup: CDR1 MDHEN, CDR2 SYDVKM. The CDR3 runs to 11 residues. V lost 7 bases and J 9 bases, leaving 10 bases between the germline ends. CDR3 loop: CASISAGTIYF. The CDR3 nucleotides are TGTGCCAGCATCTCGGCGGGCACCATATATTTT.

The rearrangement joins TRBV18 to TRBJ2-3, with 12 bases lining up with TRBD1. Germline loops: CDR1 KGHSH, CDR2 LQKENI. The V and J ends lost 3 bases and 6 bases, in that order; junction bases with no gene match: 7. There are 16 residues in the CDR3. DNA for the CDR3: TGTGCCAGCTCACCGGTTGGGACAGGGGGCTACGATACGCAGTATTTT. This codes for CASSPVGTGGYDTQYF.

The gene calls are TRBV7-2 and TRBJ1-3; D not resolved. Between the trimmed V and J ends, which lost 1 base and 3 bases, there was a span of 10 bases. CDR1 is SGHTA, CDR2 FQGNSA, per germline. This CDR3 contains 15 residues. CDR3 coding DNA: TGTGCCAGCAGCTTAGGCCAGACTTTTGGAAACACCATATATTTT. Translated, it gives CASSLGQTFGNTIYF.

This chain uses TRBV9 with TRBJ1-3; D gene uncertain. Germline V lookup: CDR1 SGDLS, CDR2 YYNGEE. The CDR3 has 15 amino acids. The germline V and J ends were trimmed by 4 bases and 7 bases, with 18 bases remaining between them. The CDR3 protein is CASSSPHTGMNTIYF. The CDR3 DNA is TGTGCCAGCAGCTCCCCCCATACGGGTATGAACACCATATATTTT.

The CDR3 sequence is CASSLSTGGTQYF. CDR3 sequence (DNA): TGTGCCAGCAGTTTATCGACGGGAGGGACCCAGTACTTC. The V call is TRBV27, the J call TRBJ2-5; the match to TRBD2 covers 7 bases. The CDR3 totals 13 residues. V gave up 0 bases and J gave up 7 bases; unmatched junction bases: 2. CDR1 is MNHEY, CDR2 SMNVEV, per germline (reference sequence).

The rearrangement links TRBV28 to TRBJ1-4; the match to TRBD1 covers 8 bases. CDR1 is MDHEN and CDR2 is SYDVKM in the germline V gene. The CDR3 consists of 15 residues. The J segment lost 8 bases and the V segment lost 3 bases, leaving 8 bases of the junction unmatched. CDR3 amino acids: CASSFATGGREKLFF. The CDR3 coding sequence is TGTGCCAGCAGTTTTGCTACAGGGGGTAGGGAAAAACTGTTTTTT.

The rearrangement uses TRBV5-1 and TRBJ2-1; 7 positions match TRBD1. Germline V lookup: CDR1 SGHRS, CDR2 YFSETQ. The CDR3 totals 14 residues. With V trimmed by 0 bases and J by 16 bases, 13 bases remained unmatched. The DNA of the CDR3 is TGCGCCAGCAGCTTGGGCCAGGGGGTGGGAAGTGGCTTCTTC. Translated: CASSLGQGVGSGFF.

The chain is built from TRBV2 and TRBJ2-3; 9 positions match TRBD1. CDR1 and CDR2 from the germline V gene are SNHLY and FYNNEI. The CDR3 consists of 14 residues. Trimming at V came to 5 bases and at J to 2 bases, leaving 2 bases not matched to a gene. The DNA for the CDR3 is TGTGCCAGCAGTTCACAGGGGGCCACAGATACGCAGTATTTT. Translating gives CASSSQGATDTQYF.

V usage is TRBV10-3 and J usage is TRBJ1-2; D unresolved. Per the germline V gene, CDR1 is ENHRY and CDR2 is SYGVKD. V was cut by 3 bases and J by 4 bases, with 6 bases left in between. This CDR3 is built from 12 residues. The CDR3 bases are TGTGCCATCAGTGATTCGGGCTATGGCTACACCTTC. Protein sequence: CAISDSGYGYTF.

In DNA, the CDR3 is TGTGCCAGCAGCTCAAGAGTCGATGCAGATACGCAGTATTTT. Encoded protein: CASSSRVDADTQYF. J is TRBJ2-3 and V is TRBV7-8, with unresolved D. The CDR3 runs to 14 residues. Per the germline V gene, CDR1 is SGHVS and CDR2 is FQNEAQ. V lost 4 bases to trimming and J lost 4 bases, with 12 bases between them.

The gene calls are TRBV7-8 and TRBJ2-5, with D possibly TRBD1 on 6 matching bases. Germline V CDR1 and CDR2: SGHVS, FQNEAQ. Trimming pared 1 base from V and 5 bases from J, leaving 14 bases between. The CDR3 consists of 15 residues. CDR3 sequence (DNA): TGTGCCAGCAGCTTAGGGGGGCAGCGAGGGGAGACCCAGTACTTC. Translated, it gives CASSLGGQRGETQYF. Variable domain in full (rest from reference TRBV7-8 and TRBJ2-5): GAGVSQSPRYKVAKRGQDVALRCDPISGHVSLFWYQQALGQGPEFLTYFQNEAQLDKSGLPSDRFFAERPEGSVSTLKIQRTQQEDSAVYLCASSLGGQRGETQYFGPGTRLLVL.

The gene calls are TRBV6-5 and TRBJ2-2; 10 positions match TRBD1. Trimming removed 2 bases from V and 3 bases from J; junction bases left unmatched: 0. This CDR3 region has 15 residues. Germline lookup yields CDR1 MNHEY and CDR2 SVGAGI. CDR3 sequence (DNA): TGTGCCAGCAGTTACGGGACAGGGGACACCGGGGAGCTGTTTTTT. This codes for CASSYGTGDTGELFF.